A single sample is the source of the 16 T cell receptor beta chains below, sequenced in a study of blood T cells in healthy people across ages (dated by TCRdb to the mid-2010s). Library preparation used 5' RACE. Sequencing used an Illumina HiSeq 2500. A second 7 to 11 cycle PCR used a sample-barcoded 5' primer and a J-beta primer mix. Through fastp at Q25 and MiXCR, TCRdb rebuilt clones from the public reads, retaining in-frame beta chains. Under each unique CDR3 protein, matching rows form one entry showing the most common genes and DNA. Within this sample are around 1,500,000 distinct CDR3 sequences, with 28% of them counted one time only. Approximately 7.7% of the sample goes to the ten largest clones. Sequencing input: blood. The receptor set was obtained from a woman younger than 45 in good health.

V and J are TRBV29-1 and TRBJ1-2, with D unresolved. Germline V gene lookup returns CDR1 SQVTM and CDR2 ANQGSEA. Deletions cut 6 bases from V and 2 bases from J, with 13 bases between. The CDR3 is 13 residues long. CDR3 nucleotides: TGCAGCGTGGCCCCGCCAGACAACTATGGCTACACCTTC. Translated: CSVAPPDNYGYTF.

V and J are TRBV9 and TRBJ1-5; no definite D call. The CDR3 has 13 amino acids. Germline CDR1 and CDR2: SGDLS and YYNGEE. V was trimmed by 5 bases and J by 4 bases, leaving 10 bases between them. Written as DNA, the CDR3 is TGTGCCAGCAGTAGCAACCCAAATCAGCCCCAGCATTTT. This encodes CASSSNPNQPQHF. The entire variable domain, with the rest obtained from reference TRBV9 and TRBJ1-5, is as follows: DSGVTQTPKHLITATGQRVTLRCSPRSGDLSVYWYQQSLDQGLQFLIQYYNGEERAKGNILERFSAQQFPDLHSELNLSSLELGDSALYFCASSSNPNQPQHFGDGTRLSIL.

About this clonotype itself: One base away lies a much larger clone, so this may be a sequencing read error. The chain combines TRBV29-1 with TRBJ1-2, with D possibly being TRBD1 (5 bases). The length of the CDR3 is 13 residues. From germline, CDR1 is SQVTM and CDR2 ANQGSEA. Trimming shortened V by 6 bases and J by 7 bases, and 18 bases separated the two germline ends. The CDR3 DNA reads as TGCAGCGTCCCGGGACGGGGGGTTGCTGGCTACACCTTC. Translated: CSVPGRGVAGYTF.

This clonotype was recorded a few times. This chain uses TRBV9 with TRBJ1-6, with 9 bases that match TRBD1. The V gene end was trimmed by 2 bases and the J gene end by 5 bases; junction bases not matched to a gene: 8. Germline V gives CDR1 SGDLS, CDR2 YYNGEE. This CDR3 region has 17 residues. CDR3 region: CASSVAHRGPNNSPLHF. The DNA for the CDR3 is TGTGCCAGCAGCGTGGCTCACAGGGGGCCGAATAATTCACCCCTCCACTTT.

The chain joins TRBV12-3 or TRBV12-4 to TRBJ1-5; 7 bases line up with TRBD1. After removal of 7 bases from V and 3 bases from J, the junction contained 6 bases not matched to a gene. This CDR3 has 14 amino acids. This CDR3 is CASTPTGFNQPQHF. CDR3 DNA sequence: TGTGCCAGCACCCCGACAGGGTTCAATCAGCCCCAGCATTTT.

The rearrangement joins TRBV2 to TRBJ1-1; 8 positions agree with TRBD1. CDR3 size: 15 residues. V trimming: 4 bases; J trimming: 6 bases; junction bases outside the gene matches: 10. CDR1 and CDR2 from the germline V gene are SNHLY and FYNNEI. The chain's CDR3 is CASSAIPGQDAEAFF. CDR3 DNA: TGTGCCAGCAGTGCTATCCCGGGACAGGACGCTGAAGCTTTCTTT.

CDR3 sequence: CASSSLQGRGTEAFF. Here the CDR3 DNA reads TGTGCCAGCAGTTCTCTACAGGGGCGAGGCACTGAAGCTTTCTTT. This chain links TRBV12-3 or TRBV12-4 with TRBJ1-1, with TRBD1 identical over 7 bases. Trimming removed 4 bases from V and 4 bases from J; junction bases left unmatched: 9. The length of the CDR3 is 15 residues.

This clonotype occurred a few times. The rearrangement joins TRBV6-5 to TRBJ1-4, with unresolved D. The CDR3 totals 11 residues. The germline V gene encodes CDR1 MNHEY and CDR2 SVGAGI. Trimming left V 6 bases short and J 4 bases short, with 3 bases between. Here the CDR3 reads CASRYNEKLFF. The CDR3 DNA reads TGTGCCAGCAGGTATAATGAAAAACTGTTTTTT.

This clonotype was recorded many times. The chain uses TRBV20-1 and TRBJ2-1, with unresolved D. The V end was cut by 6 bases, the J end by 9 bases, with 18 bases between. CDR3 length: 13 residues. Looked up from germline, CDR1 is DFQATT and CDR2 is SNEGSKA (reference sequence). CDR3 amino acids: CSARFFGLSEQFF. The CDR3 bases are TGCAGTGCGCGTTTCTTTGGGCTGAGTGAGCAGTTCTTC.

This clonotype was counted between two and nine times. V usage is TRBV7-9 and J usage is TRBJ2-4; D ambiguous. The CDR3 extends over 16 amino acids. V dropped 4 bases and J dropped 0 bases, with 13 bases sitting between them. CDR1 is SEHNR, CDR2 FQNEAQ, per germline (reference sequence). This CDR3 is CASSSIGFLAKNIQYF. In DNA, the CDR3 is TGTGCCAGCAGCTCTATCGGGTTCCTAGCCAAAAACATTCAGTACTTC.

About this clonotype: A read error is possible here, since a much larger clone lies one base away. The J gene is TRBJ2-5, the V gene TRBV4-2, with 9 positions matching TRBD2. The CDR3 is made up of 19 amino acids. CDR1 is LGHNA and CDR2 is YNFKEQ in the germline V gene. Germline trimming cut 0 bases from V and 3 bases from J; bases unmatched to any gene: 14. The CDR3 coding sequence is TGTGCCAGCAGCCAAGACGCTGAATCGGGTCTAGCGGGAAAAGAGACCCAGTACTTC. Protein: CASSQDAESGLAGKETQYF.

In its sample, this clonotype was seen a few times. J is TRBJ1-1 and V is TRBV29-1; tentative D call: TRBD1 (5 bases). The V and J ends lost 3 bases and 5 bases respectively, with 16 bases between them. In germline, CDR1 is SQVTM, CDR2 ANQGSEA. The CDR3 extends over 14 amino acids. The CDR3 DNA reads as TGCAGCGTTGATACTCAGGGTGGTGTGACTGAAGCTTTCTTT. Translating it yields CSVDTQGGVTEAFF.

V and J are TRBV7-9 and TRBJ2-1, with 10 positions matching TRBD2. The germline gives CDR1 SEHNR, CDR2 FQNEAQ (reference sequence). The CDR3 sequence is 19 residues long. The V segment lost 1 base and the J segment 4 bases; nucleotides outside the gene matches: 13. CDR3 sequence reads: CASSLGLQREGPAYNEQFF. CDR3 coding DNA: TGTGCCAGCAGCTTAGGGCTACAGCGGGAGGGCCCCGCTTACAATGAGCAGTTCTTC.

In its sample, this clonotype was seen many times. The genes are TRBV25-1 and TRBJ2-7; no reliable D call. Trimming stripped 5 bases from V and 3 bases from J, with 11 bases between. The CDR3 totals 13 residues. Germline V gives CDR1 MGHDK, CDR2 SYGVNS. The CDR3 spells CASSSDGNYEQYF. DNA of the CDR3: TGTGCCAGCAGTAGTGACGGCAACTACGAGCAGTACTTC.

This clonotype was observed a few times. The chain is built from TRBV7-2 and TRBJ2-1; no definite D call. CDR3 length: 12 residues. Germline values: CDR1 SGHTA, CDR2 FQGNSA. Trimming took 5 bases from V and 9 from J, leaving 11 bases between them. The CDR3 reads CASSPPGPEQFF. The CDR3 DNA is TGTGCCAGCAGCCCCCCCGGGCCTGAGCAGTTCTTC.

This clonotype was counted a few times. The rearrangement joins TRBV7-2 to TRBJ1-6, with D possibly matching TRBD1 (6 bases). This CDR3 has 16 residues. V was shortened by 4 bases and J by 0 bases, with 10 bases between the two germline ends. Looked up from germline, CDR1 is SGHTA and CDR2 is FQGNSA. CDR3 sequence: CASSSRQVSYNSPLHF. The CDR3 region has the DNA TGTGCCAGCAGCTCCCGACAGGTCTCCTATAATTCACCCCTCCACTTT. Complete variable domain (other parts from reference TRBV7-2 and TRBJ1-6): GAGVSQSPSNKVTEKGKDVELRCDPISGHTALYWYRQSLGQGLEFLIYFQGNSAPDKSGLPSDRFSAERTGGSVSTLTIQRTQQEDSAVYLCASSSRQVSYNSPLHFGNGTRLTVT.